The clone carrying this T cell receptor beta chain was seen ten or more times. Its antigen remains unknown. The data belong to a study of T cells in Graves' hyperthyroidism and ophthalmopathy. Germline assignment: CDR1 SGDLS and CDR2 YYNGEE. Trimming left V 1 base short and J 4 bases short, with 14 bases between. CDR3 length: 15 amino acids. RNA transcripts provided the source from which TCR beta CDR3 regions were amplified. HTBI primers drove first-round RT-PCR of the TCR CDR3. TCRdb itself ran the multiplex PCR reads through MiXCR, one entry per CDR3 protein. Of about 760,000 distinct CDR3 sequences listed, 35% are singletons. Study-level results: Most thyroid clonotypes expanded above 0.001 were also detected in blood. Stable hyperthyroidism and ophthalmopathy were separated using 13 V-J signatures.

Input material: blood. The V and J genes are TRBV9 and TRBJ2-5, with D perhaps matching TRBD1 or TRBD2 (6 bases each). The clonotype comes from a woman aged 40 to 50 with Graves' hyperthyroidism. Here the CDR3 reads CASSVNGGRRETQYF. CDR3 sequence (DNA): TGTGCCAGCAGCGTAAATGGGGGGCGAAGAGAGACCCAGTACTTC. Full variable domain (missing parts from reference TRBV9 and TRBJ2-5): DSGVTQTPKHLITATGQRVTLRCSPRSGDLSVYWYQQSLDQGLQFLIQYYNGEERAKGNILERFSAQQFPDLHSELNLSSLELGDSALYFCASSVNGGRRETQYFGPGTRLLVL.